This TCR beta chain was recorded in a study of T cell changes during pregnancy in multiple sclerosis. This clone was seen only once. From germline, CDR1 is MNHEY and CDR2 SVGAGI. Trimming stripped 2 bases from V and 4 bases from J, with 8 bases between. The CDR3 totals 13 residues. Assay used: immunoSEQ multiplex PCR; TCRdb lists only in-frame clones, some missing. The sample lists about 49,000 clones; nearly 90% were seen once. The clonotype was recovered from a female donor in good health, enrolled as a control in a pregnancy study. The rearrangement joins TRBV6-5 to TRBJ1-1; D is perhaps TRBD1 (5 bases). Material: peripheral blood, obtained after pregnancy. The CDR3 DNA reads as TGTGCCAGCAGTTACGGGGCGAGCACTGAAGCTTTCTTT. Protein: CASSYGASTEAFF.